This T cell receptor beta chain was found in a study of cytomegalovirus exposure and HLA in healthy donors. The overall study: When 398 donors were genotyped, over 80% of them were found to fall in the Caucasian-associated ancestry cluster.

The germline V gene has CDR1 SQVTM and CDR2 ANQGSEA. Trimming at V came to 3 bases and at J to 5 bases, leaving 14 bases not matched to a gene. The CDR3 is 16 amino acids. Points from the study as a whole: It was reported that TCR beta sequences correctly inferred the HLA-A and HLA-B alleles for most subjects. A later analysis showed TCR association rates differing by HLA locus, peaking at DRB1 and lowest at HLA-C. The analysis excluded some indistinguishable V segments, including TRBV6-2 and TRBV6-3.

The primer mix had 60 Vbeta and 13 Jbeta primers. Here immunoSEQ multiplex PCR was the method, and the copy in TCRdb shows in-frame clones only, minus some. The table shows about 97,000 clones, with roughly four fifths occurring only once. Note on this clone: Its antigen is as yet unknown.

The material sequenced was PBMCs. This TCR came from a man aged 35 to 55 in good health and CMV-seropositive. J is TRBJ2-5 and V is TRBV29-1, with 8 bases that match TRBD2. The CDR3 spells CSVEVRQRGWRETQYF. DNA of the CDR3: TGCAGCGTTGAGGTGAGGCAGCGGGGGTGGAGGGAGACCCAGTACTTC.